Each of the 26 T cell receptor beta chains below was sequenced from the same sample in a study of CD8+CD57+ T cells in acquired aplastic anemia. Genomic DNA acted as the template from which TCR beta VDJ combination and CDR3 sequence profiling were carried out. MiXCR, run by TCRdb on the reads, gives a single entry per CDR3 protein. The repertoire includes hundreds of thousands of distinct CDR3 sequences, roughly 34% of them detected once, and nearly 0.85% sits in the top ten. Only patients with CD8+CD57+ cell expansion on flow cytometry were chosen for sequencing. Sequenced: sorted CD4+, CD8+, or CD8+CD57+ T cells (not recorded which) from PBMCs. The source is a human donor with aplastic anemia.

This clonotype was observed at least ten times. A read error may account for a junction end that differs from germline. This chain links TRBV7-7 with TRBJ2-2, with D possibly being TRBD2 (6 bases). Germline values: CDR1 SSHAT, CDR2 FNYEAQ (reference sequence). The CDR3 is 12 residues long. The DNA of the CDR3 is TGTGCTAGCAGCGGGTCCACCGGGGAGCTGTTTTTT. Protein: CASSGSTGELFF.

The rearrangement uses TRBV20-1 and TRBJ1-1; D possibly corresponds to TRBD1 (6 bases). V was shortened by 5 bases and J by 4 bases, with 14 bases between the two germline ends. CDR3 length: 13 residues. CDR1 is DFQATT and CDR2 is SNEGSKA in the germline V gene (reference sequence). This CDR3 reads CSACDRPRTEAFF. Written as DNA, the CDR3 is TGCAGTGCTTGTGACAGGCCCCGCACTGAAGCTTTCTTT.

V usage is TRBV19 and J usage is TRBJ1-3; D unresolved. Per germline, CDR1 LNHDA and CDR2 SQIVND (reference sequence). Trimming took 2 bases from V and 3 from J, leaving 8 bases between them. The CDR3 covers 14 residues. This CDR3 is CASSIKPYGNTIYF. The CDR3 DNA reads TGTGCCAGTAGTATAAAGCCTTATGGAAACACCATATATTTT.

CDR3 nucleotide sequence: TGTGCCTGCTTTCCGGGACAAAACTACGAGCAGTACTTC. Translated, it gives CACFPGQNYEQYF. V gene TRBV2 combines with J gene TRBJ2-7, with D tentatively TRBD1 (6 bases). CDR1 SNHLY and CDR2 FYNNEI come from the germline V gene. Trimming removed 11 bases from V and 3 bases from J, with 17 bases in between. This CDR3 comprises 13 residues.

In this sample, this clonotype turned up many times. The chain couples TRBV20-1 to TRBJ1-2; no clear D gene. This CDR3 contains 12 residues. Germline CDR1 reads DFQATT; CDR2 reads SNEGSKA (reference sequence). Trimming pared 5 bases from V and 8 bases from J, leaving 15 bases between. CDR3 DNA sequence: TGCAGTGCTGTAATCGGAGCCGGAGGCTACACCTTC. This gives the protein CSAVIGAGGYTF.

This clonotype was seen repeatedly, ten times or more. The CDR3 DNA follows: TGCAGTGCTAGCCGGAACACTGAAGCTTTCTTT. Amino acids: CSASRNTEAFF. The gene calls are TRBV20-1 and TRBJ1-1, with D uncertain. The CDR3 is 11 amino acids. Germline CDR1 is DFQATT and CDR2 is SNEGSKA (reference sequence). The ends were cut back, 3 bases at V and 1 base at J, with 3 bases in the middle.

J is TRBJ2-7 and V is TRBV4-1; the match to TRBD1 covers 11 bases. V trimming: 4 bases; J trimming: 4 bases; junction bases outside the gene matches: 9. The CDR3 covers 16 residues. Germline CDR1 reads MGHRA; CDR2 reads YSYEKL. The DNA for the CDR3 is TGCGCCAGCAGCCGCCACCTCCGGGACAGGGGGTACGAGCAGTACTTC. This encodes CASSRHLRDRGYEQYF.

A note on this clonotype: Its ends do not fully match the called genes, so a read error is possible. The chain carries TRBV9 and TRBJ2-3; 12 bases align to TRBD2. Germline V gene data show CDR1 as SGDLS and CDR2 as YYNGEE. This CDR3 is 18 amino acids long. The CDR3 sequence: CASSAHQRLAGVTGTQYF. CDR3 DNA: TGTGCCAGCAGCGCACATCAAAGACTAGCGGGGGTCACAGGTACGCAGTATTTT. The variable domain in full, with the rest retrieved from reference TRBV9 and TRBJ2-3, is DSGVTQTPKHLITATGQRVTLRCSPRSGDLSVYWYQQSLDQGLQFLIQYYNGEERAKGNILERFSAQQFPDLHSELNLSSLELGDSALYFCASSAHQRLAGVTGTQYFGPGTRLTVL.

This clonotype was picked up a small number of times. The conserved phenylalanine or tryptophan is not found at the CDR3 terminus, so this likely reflects a read error. This sequence joins TRBV5-4 and TRBJ2-7; D unresolved. CDR1 and CDR2 (germline): SGHNT, YYREEE (reference sequence). V was pared by 1 base and J by 4 bases, with 6 bases between. This CDR3 is 12 amino acids long. The CDR3 DNA is TGTGCCAGCAGCTTGAGAGGATACGAGCAGTACCTC. As protein: CASSLRGYEQYL.

J is TRBJ2-7 and V is TRBV20-1; D may be TRBD2 (6 bases). The CDR3 has 16 residues. Germline V gene sequence: CDR1 DFQATT, CDR2 SNEGSKA (reference sequence). Trimming removed 3 bases from V and 0 bases from J, with 18 bases in between. CDR3 in amino acids: CSASPLGGISSYEQYF. CDR3 DNA sequence: TGCAGTGCTAGCCCCCTGGGGGGAATCAGCTCCTACGAGCAGTACTTC.

The V call is TRBV5-1, the J call TRBJ2-1; D unresolved. The CDR3 has 12 amino acids. V dropped 4 bases and J dropped 5 bases, with 7 bases sitting between them. CDR1 is SGHRS and CDR2 is YFSETQ in the germline V gene. CDR3 sequence: CASSRKNNEQFF. The DNA of the CDR3 is TGCGCCAGCAGCCGGAAGAACAATGAGCAGTTCTTC.

This clonotype was picked up many times. This chain joins TRBV2 and TRBJ2-1, with 11 nucleotides matching TRBD2. J lost 8 bases, V lost 8 bases, and 14 bases had no gene match. Germline V CDR1 and CDR2: SNHLY, FYNNEI. The length of the CDR3 is 16 residues. CDR3 residues: CASSLQGLAGFDEQFF. The CDR3 DNA reads TGTGCCAGCTCCCTCCAAGGACTAGCGGGCTTTGATGAGCAGTTCTTC. Full variable domain (rest looked up from reference TRBV2 and TRBJ2-1): EPEVTQTPSHQVTQMGQEVILRCVPISNHLYFYWYRQILGQKVEFLVSFYNNEISEKSEIFDDQFSVERPDGSNFTLKIRSTKLEDSAMYFCASSLQGLAGFDEQFFGPGTRLTVL.

The chain combines TRBV19 with TRBJ1-2; the match to TRBD1 covers 9 bases. With V trimmed by 0 bases and J by 7 bases, 6 bases remained unmatched. The CDR3 extends over 15 amino acids. Germline values: CDR1 LNHDA, CDR2 SQIVND (reference sequence). As DNA, the CDR3 is TGTGCCAGTAGTATAGAAACCGGGACAGGGCCTGGCTACACCTTC. This encodes CASSIETGTGPGYTF.

This clonotype was seen a handful of times. The V gene is TRBV20-1, the J gene TRBJ2-1; TRBD2 aligns across 9 bases. The germline CDR1 and CDR2 sequences are DFQATT and SNEGSKA (reference sequence). The CDR3 covers 14 residues. V shed 0 bases and J 13 bases; nucleotides not matched to a gene: 10. The CDR3 spells CSAREGWREGQQFF. CDR3 bases: TGCAGTGCTAGAGAGGGGTGGCGGGAGGGCCAACAGTTCTTC.

The chain couples TRBV2 to TRBJ2-7; D might be TRBD2 (6 bases). Germline-derived CDR1 and CDR2 are SNHLY and FYNNEI. The CDR3 has 12 residues. With 2 bases removed from V and 7 bases from J, the gap between germline ends came to 9 bases. The CDR3 here is CASSELAREQYF. The CDR3, as DNA: TGTGCCAGCAGTGAACTAGCGCGTGAGCAGTACTTC.

This clonotype was counted ten times or more. The rearrangement joins TRBV19 to TRBJ2-1, with a possible D match to TRBD1 (6 bases). The CDR3 runs 15 residues. Trimming pared 5 bases from V and 8 bases from J, leaving 19 bases between. The germline gives CDR1 LNHDA, CDR2 SQIVND (reference sequence). CDR3 nucleotides: TGTGCCAGTAGTGCGCTACAGGGCTTCCGGGATGAGCAGTTCTTC. Translated: CASSALQGFRDEQFF.

Regarding this clonotype: A much larger clone differs by one base, so this may be a read error. This CDR3 fails to terminate in the conserved phenylalanine or tryptophan, so it likely reflects a read error. The chain couples TRBV9 to TRBJ1-2, with 7 bases that match TRBD1. Germline trimming cut 2 bases from V and 10 bases from J; bases unmatched to any gene: 11. Germline V gives CDR1 SGDLS, CDR2 YYNGEE. The CDR3 extends over 14 amino acids. In nucleotides, the CDR3 is TGTGCCAGCAGCGTTAGAGCGACAGGGACTCTCTACACCCTC. Its translation is CASSVRATGTLYTL.

This chain uses TRBV6-2 or TRBV6-3 with TRBJ2-6; 11 bases line up with TRBD2. With V trimmed by 2 bases and J by 0 bases, 6 bases remained unmatched. The CDR3 extends over 19 amino acids. Germline V CDR1 and CDR2: MNHEY, SVGEGT. The DNA of the CDR3 is TGTGCCAGCAGTTACAGGACTAGCGGGCGGCACTCTGGGGCCAACGTCCTGACTTTC. Encoded protein: CASSYRTSGRHSGANVLTF.

The J gene is TRBJ2-5, the V gene TRBV20-1, with 8 bases matching TRBD2. The CDR3 runs to 13 residues. V was clipped by 4 bases and J by 5 bases; unmatched bases: 6. Germline CDR1 and CDR2: DFQATT and SNEGSKA (reference sequence). The chain's CDR3 is CSANGGAGETQYF. The CDR3 region has the DNA TGCAGTGCTAACGGGGGGGCCGGTGAGACCCAGTACTTC.

This clonotype was counted only a few times. The chain has TRBV2 and TRBJ2-7, with D uncertain. Germline values: CDR1 SNHLY, CDR2 FYNNEI. V lost 4 bases and J 0 bases, leaving 10 bases between the germline ends. This CDR3 is 14 amino acids long. CDR3 bases: TGTGCCAGCAGTGCGTTGGTGAGCTCCTACGAGCAGTACTTC. Its protein product is CASSALVSSYEQYF.

This clonotype was seen a few times. The V gene is TRBV27, the J gene TRBJ1-2; TRBD1 might be the D (6 bases). This CDR3 contains 12 residues. The germline gives CDR1 MNHEY, CDR2 SMNVEV (reference sequence). V gave up 5 bases and J gave up 10 bases, with 14 bases separating them. The CDR3 here is CASSDTGYDYTF. The CDR3 region has the DNA TGTGCCAGCAGTGATACAGGGTACGACTACACCTTC.

A few counts support this clonotype. This chain joins TRBV9 and TRBJ1-5; D possibly corresponds to TRBD1 (5 bases). The CDR3 totals 15 residues. CDR1 SGDLS and CDR2 YYNGEE come from the germline V gene. V shed 0 bases and J shed 4 bases, with 11 bases lying between them. This CDR3 is CASSVGPTVNQPQHF. CDR3 bases: TGTGCCAGCAGCGTAGGCCCGACAGTTAATCAGCCCCAGCATTTT. The variable domain in full, with the rest retrieved from reference TRBV9 and TRBJ1-5, is DSGVTQTPKHLITATGQRVTLRCSPRSGDLSVYWYQQSLDQGLQFLIQYYNGEERAKGNILERFSAQQFPDLHSELNLSSLELGDSALYFCASSVGPTVNQPQHFGDGTRLSIL.

This clonotype was detected many times. This chain joins TRBV2 and TRBJ1-5; D possibly corresponds to TRBD1 (5 bases). V gave up 2 bases and J gave up 9 bases, with 14 bases separating them. Germline CDR1 SNHLY, CDR2 FYNNEI. The CDR3 is 14 amino acids. The CDR3 bases are TGTGCCAGCAGTGAATTTTTTGGGGGTGGGCCCCAGCATTTT. It translates to CASSEFFGGGPQHF.

The table lists this clonotype with a few counts. This chain joins TRBV6-5 and TRBJ2-7; TRBD1 is a possible D gene (5 bases). From germline, CDR1 is MNHEY and CDR2 SVGAGI. This CDR3 is 15 amino acids long. Trimming cost V 4 bases and J 3 bases, with 16 bases left between them. The CDR3 sequence: CASSSPGRVGYEQYF. The DNA for the CDR3 is TGTGCCAGCAGTTCTCCCGGCAGGGTAGGCTACGAGCAGTACTTC.

This clonotype was seen ten or more times. V gene TRBV7-9 combines with J gene TRBJ1-3, with unresolved D. Germline CDR1 reads SEHNR; CDR2 reads FQNEAQ (reference sequence). The CDR3 runs to 10 residues. V was cut by 7 bases and J by 4 bases, with 2 bases left in between. Here the CDR3 DNA reads TGTGCCAGCACAGGAAACACCATATATTTT. It specifies CASTGNTIYF.

With respect to this clonotype: A much larger clone lies one base from this, so it may be a read error. V and J are TRBV6-1 and TRBJ1-2; D is unresolved. CDR3 length: 13 amino acids. Germline CDR1 reads MNHNS; CDR2 reads SASEGT. As DNA, the CDR3 is TGTGCCAGCACCCCGCAGTCCTTCGGTGGCTTCACCTTC. As protein: CASTPQSFGGFTF.